This TCR beta chain derives from a study of blood T cell repertoires in COVID-19. In the study overall: COVID-19 samples, acute and convalescent, were from the United States, Italy and Spain. Sample material is recorded as cDNA or gDNA derived from T cells, B-cell-depleted T cells, or PBMCs.

Per the original methods: Amplification of reference gene primers provided the estimated nucleated cell counts. Assay: immunoSEQ multiplex PCR; the TCRdb copy retains only in-frame clones and omits some. V, J and clone size reflect that table, while D and trimming were determined from the DNA. The sample has 150,000 to 200,000 clones; approximately 91% are singletons. Per the germline V gene, CDR1 is SEHNR and CDR2 is FQNEAQ (reference sequence). The CDR3 has 14 amino acids. Trimming removed 1 base from V and 1 base from J, with 7 bases in between. As for this clone: The sample contains more than one DNA sequence encoding this CDR3.

The source of this sequence is a man between 18 and 29 years old with acute or convalescent COVID-19. This chain uses TRBV7-9 with TRBJ1-1, with unresolved D. Sequencing was carried out using peripheral blood. CDR3 region: CASSLGAPNTEAFF. Written as DNA, the CDR3 is TGTGCCAGCAGCTTAGGAGCCCCGAACACTGAAGCTTTCTTT.